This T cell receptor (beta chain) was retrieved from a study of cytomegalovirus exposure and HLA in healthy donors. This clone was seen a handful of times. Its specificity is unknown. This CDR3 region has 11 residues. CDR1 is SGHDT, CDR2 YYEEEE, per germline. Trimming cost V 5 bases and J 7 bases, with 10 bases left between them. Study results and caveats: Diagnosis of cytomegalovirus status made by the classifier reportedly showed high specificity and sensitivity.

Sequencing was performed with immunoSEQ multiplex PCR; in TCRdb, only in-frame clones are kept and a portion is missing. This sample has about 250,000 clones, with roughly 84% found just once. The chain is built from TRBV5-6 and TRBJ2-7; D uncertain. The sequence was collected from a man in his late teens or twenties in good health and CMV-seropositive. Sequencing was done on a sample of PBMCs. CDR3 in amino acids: CASSVSYEQYF. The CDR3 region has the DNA TGTGCCAGCAGTGTCAGCTATGAGCAGTACTTC.